The next 11 T cell receptor beta chains were all read from a single sample in a study of shared clonotypes between healthy human individuals. Clones were read by immunoSEQ multiplex PCR, and TCRdb kept only the in-frame ones, dropping some. The repertoire holds fewer than 850,000 clones, with about 90% as singletons. The sequencing sample was made of memory CD8+ T cells from PBMCs. Noted subset: CD45RO+ cells pooled with CCR7-negative TemRA cells. The source is a man younger than 30 in good health. Some clones in this sample may be carry-over from other donors' samples.

The rearrangement uses TRBV13 and TRBJ2-2; D is perhaps TRBD1 or TRBD2 (5 bases each). Germline CDR1 is PRHDT and CDR2 is FYEKMQ (reference sequence). The V end lost 4 bases, the J end lost 0 bases, and 21 bases lay between the germline ends. The CDR3 loop spans 19 amino acids. The CDR3 bases are TGTGCCAGCAGCTCAATAGCCTCGGACTCAGGGTCGAACACCGGGGAGCTGTTTTTT. Its translation is CASSSIASDSGSNTGELFF.

The chain links TRBV7-6 to TRBJ2-7, with TRBD1 identical over 7 bases. The CDR3 sequence is 13 residues long. The germline V gene has CDR1 SGHVS and CDR2 FNYEAQ. V trimming: 5 bases; J trimming: 7 bases; junction bases outside the gene matches: 8. The CDR3 nucleotides are TGTGCCAGCAGCCAAGGGGGCGCAGGGGAGCAGTACTTC. Translated: CASSQGGAGEQYF.

The rearrangement links TRBV29-1 to TRBJ2-1; no clear D. Germline values: CDR1 SQVTM, CDR2 ANQGSEA. V was cut by 3 bases and J by 0 bases, with 6 bases left in between. CDR3 size: 13 residues. CDR3 in DNA: TGCAGCGTTGACAGGAGCTCCTACAATGAGCAGTTCTTC. This translates into CSVDRSSYNEQFF.

V is TRBV6-5 and J is TRBJ2-7; 7 bases line up with TRBD2. The CDR3 extends over 16 amino acids. Looked up from germline, CDR1 is MNHEY and CDR2 is SVGAGI. V gave up 2 bases and J gave up 4 bases; unmatched junction bases: 11. CDR3 amino acids: CASSYSIGRTVYEQYF. CDR3 DNA: TGTGCCAGCAGTTACAGTATCGGGAGGACCGTATACGAGCAGTACTTC.

The chain carries TRBV6-6 and TRBJ1-2, with D hard to call. The V gene lost 6 bases and the J gene lost 2 bases, with 16 bases spanning the gap. The CDR3 is made up of 15 amino acids. CDR1 and CDR2 (germline): MNHNY, SVGAGI (reference sequence). CDR3 nucleotide sequence: TGTGCCAGCAGCCCCTTCTTGGGAACAAACTATGGCTACACCTTC. Its protein product is CASSPFLGTNYGYTF.

This CDR3 reads CASSPPGVYYNEQFF. DNA for the CDR3: TGTGCCAGCAGCCCCCCGGGCGTCTATTACAATGAGCAGTTCTTC. The genes are TRBV6-6 and TRBJ2-1, with no clear D. In germline, CDR1 is MNHNY, CDR2 SVGAGI (reference sequence). This CDR3 contains 15 residues. V lost 6 bases, J lost 4 bases, and 16 bases lay in between.

The chain links TRBV7-9 to TRBJ2-7; no clear D gene. This CDR3 has 14 residues. CDR1 is SEHNR and CDR2 is FQNEAQ in the germline V gene (reference sequence). V lost 2 bases, J lost 3 bases, and 11 bases lay in between. CDR3 amino acids: CASSLILSGYEQYF. In DNA form, the CDR3 reads TGTGCCAGCAGCTTAATCCTGAGTGGCTACGAGCAGTACTTC.

This clone was found a few times. The chain links TRBV5-1 to TRBJ1-1; D remains unclear. The V gene's germline CDR1 is SGHRS and CDR2 YFSETQ. This CDR3 is 13 amino acids long. Deletions cut 0 bases from V and 2 bases from J, with 5 bases between. CDR3 region: CASSLAANTEAFF. Written as DNA, the CDR3 is TGCGCCAGCAGCTTGGCAGCAAACACTGAAGCTTTCTTT.

The rearrangement joins TRBV6-1 to TRBJ2-7, with D unclear. The germline V and J ends were trimmed by 9 bases and 6 bases, with 9 bases remaining between them. The CDR3 is 10 residues long. Germline CDR1 reads MNHNS; CDR2 reads SASEGT. The CDR3 DNA reads TGTGCCAGGAAACGGGCCGAGCAGTACTTC. As protein: CARKRAEQYF.

The chain is built from TRBV27 and TRBJ2-1; a weak D match, TRBD2 (5 bases). CDR1 is MNHEY, CDR2 SMNVEV, per germline (reference sequence). Deletions cut 2 bases from V and 5 bases from J, with 7 bases between. This CDR3 has 13 residues. The chain's CDR3 is CASSLGRNNEQFF. DNA of the CDR3: TGTGCCAGCAGTTTAGGGAGAAACAATGAGCAGTTCTTC.

The genes are TRBV28 and TRBJ1-1; D is unclear. Trimming took off 3 bases at V and 0 bases at J, with 11 bases between the two ends. The germline V gene has CDR1 MDHEN and CDR2 SYDVKM. The CDR3 length is 15 residues. The CDR3, as DNA: TGTGCCAGCAGTTTTATAGGGATTTTGAACACTGAAGCTTTCTTT. As protein: CASSFIGILNTEAFF.